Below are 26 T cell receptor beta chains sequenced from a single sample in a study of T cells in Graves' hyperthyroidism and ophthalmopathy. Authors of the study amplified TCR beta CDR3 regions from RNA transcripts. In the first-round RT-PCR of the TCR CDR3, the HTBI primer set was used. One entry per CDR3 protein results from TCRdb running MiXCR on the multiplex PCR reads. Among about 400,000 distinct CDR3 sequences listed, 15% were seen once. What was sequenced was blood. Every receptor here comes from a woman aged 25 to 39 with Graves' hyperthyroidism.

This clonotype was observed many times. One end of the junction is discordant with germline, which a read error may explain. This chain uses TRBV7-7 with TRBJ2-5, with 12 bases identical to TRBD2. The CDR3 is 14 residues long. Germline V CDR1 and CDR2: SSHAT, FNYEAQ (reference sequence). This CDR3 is CASSLAGGVETQYF. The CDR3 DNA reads TGTGCTAGCAGCCTAGCGGGAGGGGTAGAGACCCAGTACTTC.

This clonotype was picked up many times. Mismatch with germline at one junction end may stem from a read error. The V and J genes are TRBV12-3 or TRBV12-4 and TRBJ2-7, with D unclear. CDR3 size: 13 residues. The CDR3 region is CASSLARAYEQYF. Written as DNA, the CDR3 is TGTGCCAGCAGCTTAGCCAGAGCCTACGAGCAGTACTTC.

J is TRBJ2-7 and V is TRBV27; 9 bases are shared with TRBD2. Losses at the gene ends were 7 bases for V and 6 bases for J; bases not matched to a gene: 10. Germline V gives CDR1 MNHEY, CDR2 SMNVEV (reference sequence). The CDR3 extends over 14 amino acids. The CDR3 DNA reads TGTGCCAGCAAACTGCTGGGACTAGCCCCCGAGCAGTACTTC. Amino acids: CASKLLGLAPEQYF.

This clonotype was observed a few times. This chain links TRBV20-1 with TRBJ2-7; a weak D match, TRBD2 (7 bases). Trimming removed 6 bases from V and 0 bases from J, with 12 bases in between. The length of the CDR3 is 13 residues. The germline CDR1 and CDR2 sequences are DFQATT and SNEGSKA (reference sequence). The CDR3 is CSAGGLSSYEQYF. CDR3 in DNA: TGCAGTGCGGGGGGGCTAAGCTCCTACGAGCAGTACTTC.

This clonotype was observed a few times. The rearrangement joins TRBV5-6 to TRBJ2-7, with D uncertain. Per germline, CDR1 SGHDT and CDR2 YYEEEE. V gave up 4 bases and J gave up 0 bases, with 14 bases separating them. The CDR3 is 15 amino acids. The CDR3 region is CASSPTRLSSYEQYF. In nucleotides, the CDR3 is TGTGCCAGCAGCCCTACACGGTTGAGCTCCTACGAGCAGTACTTC.

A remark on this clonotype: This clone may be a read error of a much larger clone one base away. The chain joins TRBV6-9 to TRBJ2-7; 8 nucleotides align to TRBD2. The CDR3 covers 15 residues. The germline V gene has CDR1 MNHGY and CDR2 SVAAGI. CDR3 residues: CASSSQSGSGYEPYF. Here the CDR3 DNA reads TGTGCCAGCAGTTCCCAGAGCGGGAGCGGCTACGAGCCGTACTTC.

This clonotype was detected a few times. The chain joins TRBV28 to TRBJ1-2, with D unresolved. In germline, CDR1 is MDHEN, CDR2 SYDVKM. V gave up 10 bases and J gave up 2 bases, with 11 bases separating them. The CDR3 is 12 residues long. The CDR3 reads CATTVGNYGYTF. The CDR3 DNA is TGTGCCACCACGGTAGGGAACTATGGCTACACCTTC.

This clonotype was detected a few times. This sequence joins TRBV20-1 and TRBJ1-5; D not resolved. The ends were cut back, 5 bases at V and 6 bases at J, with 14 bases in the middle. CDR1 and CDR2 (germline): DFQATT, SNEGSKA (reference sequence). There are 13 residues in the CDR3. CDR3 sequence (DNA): TGCAGTGCTGTGGGTTCGAGAGGTCAGCCCCAGCATTTT. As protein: CSAVGSRGQPQHF.

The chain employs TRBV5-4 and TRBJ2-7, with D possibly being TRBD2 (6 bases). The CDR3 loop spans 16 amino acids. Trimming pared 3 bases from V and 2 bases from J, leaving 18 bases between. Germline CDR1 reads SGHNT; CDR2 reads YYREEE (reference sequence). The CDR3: CASSSYNGGPAYEQYF. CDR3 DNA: TGTGCCAGCAGCTCCTACAATGGAGGGCCAGCCTACGAGCAGTACTTC. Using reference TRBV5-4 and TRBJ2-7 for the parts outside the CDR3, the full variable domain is ETGVTQSPTHLIKTRGQQVTLRCSSQSGHNTVSWYQQALGQGPQFIFQYYREEENGRGNFPPRFSGLQFPNYSSELNVNALELDDSALYLCASSSYNGGPAYEQYFGPGTRLTVT.

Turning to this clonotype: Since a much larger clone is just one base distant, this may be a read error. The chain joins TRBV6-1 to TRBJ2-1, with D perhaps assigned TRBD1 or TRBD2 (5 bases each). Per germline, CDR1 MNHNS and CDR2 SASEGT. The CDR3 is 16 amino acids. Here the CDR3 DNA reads TGTGCCAGCAGTCTCCCTCGGGGTTGGCAGCAGGGTGAGCGGTTCTTC. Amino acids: CASSLPRGWQQGERFF.

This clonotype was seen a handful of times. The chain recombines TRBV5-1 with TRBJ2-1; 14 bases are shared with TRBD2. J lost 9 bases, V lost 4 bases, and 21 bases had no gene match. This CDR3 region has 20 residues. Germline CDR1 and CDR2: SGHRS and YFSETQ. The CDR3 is CASSGRQGRTSGGPWGEQFF. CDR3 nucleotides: TGCGCCAGCAGCGGAAGACAGGGTAGGACTAGCGGGGGGCCCTGGGGTGAGCAGTTCTTC.

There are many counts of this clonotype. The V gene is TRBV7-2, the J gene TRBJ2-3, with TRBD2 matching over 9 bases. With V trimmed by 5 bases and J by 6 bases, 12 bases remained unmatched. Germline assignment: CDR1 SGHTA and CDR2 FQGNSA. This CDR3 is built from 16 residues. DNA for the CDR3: TGTGCCAGCAGCCCCTCAAGCGGGAGGATGGTTGATACGCAGTATTTT. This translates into CASSPSSGRMVDTQYF. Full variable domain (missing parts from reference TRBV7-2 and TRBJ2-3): GAGVSQSPSNKVTEKGKDVELRCDPISGHTALYWYRQSLGQGLEFLIYFQGNSAPDKSGLPSDRFSAERTGGSVSTLTIQRTQQEDSAVYLCASSPSSGRMVDTQYFGPGTRLTVL.

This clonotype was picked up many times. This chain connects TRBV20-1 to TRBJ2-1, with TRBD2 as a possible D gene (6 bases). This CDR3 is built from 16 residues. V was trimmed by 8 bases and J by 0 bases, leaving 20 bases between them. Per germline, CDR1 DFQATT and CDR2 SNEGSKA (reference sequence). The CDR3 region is CSPRSRSGISYNEQFF. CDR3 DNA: TGCAGTCCCAGGTCTCGTAGCGGTATCTCCTACAATGAGCAGTTCTTC.

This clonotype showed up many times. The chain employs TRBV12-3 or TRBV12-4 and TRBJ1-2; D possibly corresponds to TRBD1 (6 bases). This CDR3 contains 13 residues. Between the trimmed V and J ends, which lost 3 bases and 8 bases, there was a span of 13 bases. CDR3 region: CASSFVRGSGYTF. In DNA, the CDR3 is TGTGCCAGCAGTTTTGTCAGGGGATCGGGCTACACCTTC.

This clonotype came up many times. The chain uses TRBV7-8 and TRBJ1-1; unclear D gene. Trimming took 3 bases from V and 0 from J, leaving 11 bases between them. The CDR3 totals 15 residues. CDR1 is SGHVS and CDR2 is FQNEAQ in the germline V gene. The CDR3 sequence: CASSFTGAMNTEAFF. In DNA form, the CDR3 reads TGTGCCAGCAGCTTCACCGGAGCGATGAACACTGAAGCTTTCTTT.

CDR3 sequence reads: CASSLSLWGKNGYTF. In DNA, the CDR3 is TGTGCCAGCAGTTTATCGTTGTGGGGGAAGAATGGCTACACCTTC. The rearrangement joins TRBV27 to TRBJ1-2; TRBD1 is a possible D gene (5 bases). Germline V gene data show CDR1 as MNHEY and CDR2 as SMNVEV (reference sequence). CDR3 size: 15 residues. V lost 0 bases, J lost 6 bases, and 14 bases lay in between.

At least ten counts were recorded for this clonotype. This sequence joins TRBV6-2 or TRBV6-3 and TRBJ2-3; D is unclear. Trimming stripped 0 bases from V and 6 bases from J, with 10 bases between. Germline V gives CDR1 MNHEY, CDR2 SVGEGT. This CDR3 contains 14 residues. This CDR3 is CASSYSRFGDTQYF. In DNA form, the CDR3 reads TGTGCCAGCAGTTACTCCCGGTTCGGGGATACGCAGTATTTT.

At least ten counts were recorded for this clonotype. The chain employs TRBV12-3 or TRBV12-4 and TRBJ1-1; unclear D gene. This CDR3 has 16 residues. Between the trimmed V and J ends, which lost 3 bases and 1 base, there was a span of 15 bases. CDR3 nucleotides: TGTGCCAGCAGTTTCCGGGGAAATTTAAGGAACACTGAAGCTTTCTTT. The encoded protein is CASSFRGNLRNTEAFF.

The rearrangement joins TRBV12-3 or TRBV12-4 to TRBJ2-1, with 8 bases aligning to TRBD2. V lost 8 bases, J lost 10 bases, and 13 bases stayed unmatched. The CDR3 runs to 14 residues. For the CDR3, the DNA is TGTGCCAGCTTCCCCGGGGGGGGGAGAGGAGAGCAGTTCTTC. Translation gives CASFPGGGRGEQFF.

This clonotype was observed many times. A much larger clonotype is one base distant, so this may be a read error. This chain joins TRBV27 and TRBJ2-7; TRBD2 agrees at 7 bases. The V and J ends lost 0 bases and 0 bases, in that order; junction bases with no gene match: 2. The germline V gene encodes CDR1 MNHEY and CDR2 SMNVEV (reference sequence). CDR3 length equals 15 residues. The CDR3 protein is CASSLSSGRSYEQYF. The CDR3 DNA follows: TGTGCCAGCAGTTTATCTAGCGGGCGCTCCTACGAGCAGTACTTC.

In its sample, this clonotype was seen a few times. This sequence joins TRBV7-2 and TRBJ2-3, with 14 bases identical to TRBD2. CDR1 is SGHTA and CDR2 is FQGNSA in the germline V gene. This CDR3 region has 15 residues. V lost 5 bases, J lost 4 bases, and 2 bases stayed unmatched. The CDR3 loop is CASSRTSGRPDTQYF. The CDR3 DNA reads TGTGCCAGCAGCCGGACTAGCGGGAGGCCAGATACGCAGTATTTT.

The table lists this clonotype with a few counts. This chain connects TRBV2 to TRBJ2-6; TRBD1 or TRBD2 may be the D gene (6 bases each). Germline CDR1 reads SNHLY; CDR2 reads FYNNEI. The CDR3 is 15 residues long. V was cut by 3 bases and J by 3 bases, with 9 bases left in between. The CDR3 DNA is TGTGCCAGCAGTGATGCGGGACATGGGGCCAACGTCCTGACTTTC. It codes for CASSDAGHGANVLTF. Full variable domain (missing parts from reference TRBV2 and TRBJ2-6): EPEVTQTPSHQVTQMGQEVILRCVPISNHLYFYWYRQILGQKVEFLVSFYNNEISEKSEIFDDQFSVERPDGSNFTLKIRSTKLEDSAMYFCASSDAGHGANVLTFGAGSRLTVL.

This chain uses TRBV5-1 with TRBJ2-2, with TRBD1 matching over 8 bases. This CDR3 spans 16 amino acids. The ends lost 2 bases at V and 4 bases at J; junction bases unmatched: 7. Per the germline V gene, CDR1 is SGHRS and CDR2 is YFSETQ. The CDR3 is CASSFFGTGTTGELFF. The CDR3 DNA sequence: TGCGCCAGCAGCTTTTTTGGGACAGGCACCACCGGGGAGCTGTTTTTT.

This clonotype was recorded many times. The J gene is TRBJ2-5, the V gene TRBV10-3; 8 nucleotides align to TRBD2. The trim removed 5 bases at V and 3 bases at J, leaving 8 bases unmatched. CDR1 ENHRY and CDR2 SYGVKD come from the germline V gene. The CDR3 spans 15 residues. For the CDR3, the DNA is TGTGCCATCAGTCAAGCGGGAGTGGGAGAAGAGACCCAGTACTTC. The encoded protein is CAISQAGVGEETQYF.

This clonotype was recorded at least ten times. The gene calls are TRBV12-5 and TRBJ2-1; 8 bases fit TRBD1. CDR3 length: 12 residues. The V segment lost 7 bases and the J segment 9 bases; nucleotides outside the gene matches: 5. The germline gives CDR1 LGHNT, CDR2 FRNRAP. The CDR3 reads CASAAGGFEQFF. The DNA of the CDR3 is TGTGCTAGTGCGGCAGGGGGCTTTGAGCAGTTCTTC. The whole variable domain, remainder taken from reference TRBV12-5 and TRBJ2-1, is DARVTQTPRHKVTEMGQEVTMRCQPILGHNTVFWYRQTMMQGLELLAYFRNRAPLDDSGMPKDRFSAEMPDATLATLKIQPSEPRDSAVYFCASAAGGFEQFFGPGTRLTVL.

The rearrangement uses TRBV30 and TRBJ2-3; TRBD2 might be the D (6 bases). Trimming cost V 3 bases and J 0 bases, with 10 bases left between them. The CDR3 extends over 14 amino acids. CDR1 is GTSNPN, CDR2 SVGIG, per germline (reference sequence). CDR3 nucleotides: TGTGCCTGGAGGATCAGCGGGAGCACAGATACGCAGTATTTT. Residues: CAWRISGSTDTQYF.